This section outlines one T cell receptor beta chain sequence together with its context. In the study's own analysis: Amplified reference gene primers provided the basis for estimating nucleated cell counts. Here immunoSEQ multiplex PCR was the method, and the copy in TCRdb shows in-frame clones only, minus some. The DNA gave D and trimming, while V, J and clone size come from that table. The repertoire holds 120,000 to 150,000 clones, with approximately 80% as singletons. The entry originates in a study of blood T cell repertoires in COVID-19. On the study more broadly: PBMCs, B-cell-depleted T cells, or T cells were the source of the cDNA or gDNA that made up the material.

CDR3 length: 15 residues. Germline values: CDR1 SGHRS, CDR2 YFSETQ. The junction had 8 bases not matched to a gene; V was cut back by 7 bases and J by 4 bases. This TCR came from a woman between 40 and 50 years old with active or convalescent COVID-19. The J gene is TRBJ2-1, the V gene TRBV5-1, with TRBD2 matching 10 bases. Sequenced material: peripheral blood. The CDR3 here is CASRPGTSAYNEQFF. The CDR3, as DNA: TGCGCCAGCCGGCCCGGGACTAGCGCTTACAATGAGCAGTTCTTC.